This TCR beta chain was captured by sequencing in a study of blood T cell repertoires in COVID-19. Study-level information: Researchers got acute and convalescent COVID-19 samples from the United States, Italy and Spain. The analysed material was cDNA or gDNA that came from T cells, B-cell-depleted T cells, or PBMCs.

The germline V gene encodes CDR1 SGHRS and CDR2 YFSETQ. The CDR3 extends over 14 amino acids. V lost 5 bases and J 3 bases, leaving 15 bases between the germline ends. Original processing methods: Using reference gene primer amplification, nucleated cell counts were estimated. Sequenced by immunoSEQ multiplex PCR; TCRdb stores in-frame clones only, minus some. Clonal size and the V and J genes are those of that table, whereas D and trimming came from the DNA. The data hold hundreds of thousands of clones, with around 83% observed a single time. This receptor was obtained from a woman aged 55-69 years with active or convalescent COVID-19. The chain carries TRBV5-1 and TRBJ2-7; tentatively, D is TRBD2 (6 bases). Sequenced material: peripheral blood. The CDR3 is CASSGGQGDYEQYF. CDR3 nucleotide sequence: TGCGCCAGCAGTGGAGGGCAGGGCGACTACGAGCAGTACTTC.